A selection of T cell receptor beta chains follows, all from one sample in a study of post-analysis software for immune sequencing data. TCRdb analysed the PCR reads with MiXCR anew, one entry per CDR3 protein. The sample contains around 710,000 distinct CDR3 sequences, around 46% of which appear only once. The sequenced sample consisted of blood. All receptors derive from a girl between 5 and 17 years old with multiple sclerosis. Each CDR3 is given with its conserved first and last residue. Each record gives: clone size, D gene, J gene, V gene, CDR3 protein, CDR3 DNA. D genes are given only for firm matches. Size is stated for part of the rows, as once, few or many counts, or as a class when the clone is expanded.

abundance: -; d_gene: TRBD1; j_gene: TRBJ1-2; v_gene: TRBV7-2; CDR3aa: CASSLEAPVGTDGYTF; CDR3nt: TGTGCCAGCAGCTTAGAGGCCCCCGTGGGGACAGATGGCTACACCTTC
abundance: many; d_gene: -; j_gene: TRBJ2-5; v_gene: TRBV12-3/TRBV12-4; CDR3aa: CASSPFGETQYF; CDR3nt: TGTGCCAGCAGTCCCTTTGGGGAGACCCAGTACTTC
abundance: -; d_gene: -; j_gene: TRBJ2-2; v_gene: TRBV9; CDR3aa: CASSPHRGRETGELFF; CDR3nt: TGTGCCAGCAGCCCCCACCGAGGGCGAGAGACCGGGGAGCTGTTTTTT
abundance: many; d_gene: -; j_gene: TRBJ2-5; v_gene: TRBV28; CDR3aa: CASTTAAAQYF; CDR3nt: TGTGCCAGTACCACAGCCGCGGCCCAGTACTTC
abundance: -; d_gene: -; j_gene: TRBJ2-7; v_gene: TRBV7-2; CDR3aa: CASSLETGGYEQYF; CDR3nt: TGTGCCAGCAGCTTAGAGACCGGAGGCTACGAGCAGTACTTC
abundance: -; d_gene: -; j_gene: TRBJ1-6; v_gene: TRBV28; CDR3aa: CASSLAGMNSPLHF; CDR3nt: TGTGCCAGCAGTTTGGCGGGTATGAATTCACCCCTCCACTTT
abundance: few; d_gene: TRBD1; j_gene: TRBJ2-5; v_gene: TRBV7-9; CDR3aa: CASSLSGTGTAQETQYF; CDR3nt: TGTGCCAGCAGCTTATCGGGGACGGGGACAGCACAAGAGACCCAGTACTTC
abundance: -; d_gene: -; j_gene: TRBJ1-2; v_gene: TRBV4-2; CDR3aa: CASSQDFLGDGYTF; CDR3nt: TGTGCCAGCAGCCAAGATTTCCTCGGGGATGGCTACACCTTC
abundance: -; d_gene: -; j_gene: TRBJ2-3; v_gene: TRBV20-1; CDR3aa: CSAGTGFGDTQYF; CDR3nt: TGCAGTGCTGGAACAGGGTTTGGGGATACGCAGTATTTT
abundance: -; d_gene: TRBD2; j_gene: TRBJ2-1; v_gene: TRBV27; CDR3aa: CASSRGSLVNEQFF; CDR3nt: TGTGCCAGCAGCCGCGGGAGCTTAGTGAATGAGCAGTTCTTC
abundance: few; d_gene: TRBD1; j_gene: TRBJ2-7; v_gene: TRBV20-1; CDR3aa: CSASFPGQSYEQYF; CDR3nt: TGCAGTGCTTCCTTCCCGGGACAGTCCTACGAGCAGTACTTC
abundance: once; d_gene: TRBD1; j_gene: TRBJ2-3; v_gene: TRBV27; CDR3aa: CASSFPSPQGAQYF; CDR3nt: TGTGCCAGCAGTTTCCCCTCCCCACAGGGGGCGCAGTATTTT
abundance: -; d_gene: TRBD1; j_gene: TRBJ2-4; v_gene: TRBV6-5; CDR3aa: CASSYLGQGRDVAKNIQYF; CDR3nt: TGTGCCAGCAGTTACTTGGGACAGGGAAGGGATGTGGCCAAAAACATTCAGTACTTC
abundance: once; d_gene: -; j_gene: TRBJ1-2; v_gene: TRBV27; CDR3aa: CASGTGPIYYGYTF; CDR3nt: TGTGCCAGCGGCACAGGGCCAATATACTATGGCTACACCTTC
abundance: -; d_gene: -; j_gene: TRBJ2-5; v_gene: TRBV20-1; CDR3aa: CSARVTSYGYQETQYF; CDR3nt: TGCAGTGCTAGAGTAACGTCCTACGGGTACCAAGAGACCCAGTACTTC
abundance: -; d_gene: -; j_gene: TRBJ2-3; v_gene: TRBV7-9; CDR3aa: CASSSQTEPLDTQYF; CDR3nt: TGTGCCAGCAGCTCGCAGACAGAACCGCTTGATACGCAGTATTTT
abundance: -; d_gene: TRBD2; j_gene: TRBJ2-7; v_gene: TRBV29-1; CDR3aa: CSVEGTSGDNPYEQYF; CDR3nt: TGCAGCGTTGAGGGGACTAGCGGAGATAACCCCTACGAGCAGTACTTC
abundance: -; d_gene: TRBD1; j_gene: TRBJ1-1; v_gene: TRBV5-1; CDR3aa: CASSLAGTGLNTQEAFF; CDR3nt: TGCGCCAGCAGCTTGGCGGGGACAGGGTTAAACACACAAGAAGCTTTCTTT
abundance: once; d_gene: TRBD2; j_gene: TRBJ2-7; v_gene: TRBV6-2/TRBV6-3; CDR3aa: CASSPWLAGSSYEQYF; CDR3nt: TGTGCCAGCAGTCCCTGGCTAGCGGGGAGTTCCTACGAGCAGTACTTC
abundance: -; d_gene: -; j_gene: TRBJ2-3; v_gene: TRBV6-5; CDR3aa: CASSTLGGNTDTQYF; CDR3nt: TGTGCCAGCAGTACGTTGGGGGGCAACACAGATACGCAGTATTTT
abundance: -; d_gene: TRBD2; j_gene: TRBJ2-7; v_gene: TRBV27; CDR3aa: CASSLSGGRSSYEQYF; CDR3nt: TGTGCCAGCAGTTTATCGGGCGGGAGAAGCTCCTACGAGCAGTACTTC
abundance: -; d_gene: -; j_gene: TRBJ1-6; v_gene: TRBV5-1; CDR3aa: CASSLQGMGNSPLHF; CDR3nt: TGCGCCAGCAGCTTGCAGGGGATGGGTAATTCACCCCTCCACTTT
abundance: -; d_gene: -; j_gene: TRBJ1-1; v_gene: TRBV28; CDR3aa: CASSQAAQGGTEAFF; CDR3nt: TGTGCCAGCAGCCAAGCGGCTCAGGGAGGCACTGAAGCTTTCTTT
abundance: -; d_gene: TRBD1; j_gene: TRBJ2-3; v_gene: TRBV7-3; CDR3aa: CASSEGAGGPDTQYF; CDR3nt: TGTGCCAGCAGCGAGGGGGCAGGAGGACCAGATACGCAGTATTTT
abundance: few; d_gene: TRBD2; j_gene: TRBJ2-4; v_gene: TRBV5-1; CDR3aa: CASSPGLALAKNIQYF; CDR3nt: TGCGCCAGCAGCCCTGGACTAGCGCTGGCCAAAAACATTCAGTACTTC
abundance: -; d_gene: -; j_gene: TRBJ1-6; v_gene: TRBV12-3/TRBV12-4; CDR3aa: CASSSRGSGSPLHF; CDR3nt: TGTGCCAGCAGTTCCAGGGGTAGTGGTTCACCCCTCCACTTT